Listed here are 6 T cell receptor beta chains from one sample, sequenced in a study of OX40 agonist ivuxolimab in advanced cancers. Repertoires were generated with immunoSEQ multiplex PCR, while TCRdb's copy carries only in-frame clones and drops some. The sample holds over 40,000 clones, 84% seen once. The sequences come from CD4+ or CD8+ T cells sorted from blood, collected in a trial of the OX40 agonist ivuxolimab. These receptors were obtained from an adult with an advanced solid tumor such as melanoma, head and neck, liver or kidney cancer.

V is TRBV5-1 and J is TRBJ2-5, with 8 bases aligning to TRBD2. The germline V gene encodes CDR1 SGHRS and CDR2 YFSETQ. V gave up 4 bases and J gave up 5 bases; unmatched junction bases: 10. The CDR3 has 15 residues. The CDR3 DNA follows: TGCGCCAGCAGCCCCCAGCGGGGGCCGGGGGAGACCCAGTACTTC. It translates to CASSPQRGPGETQYF.

This clone occurred a few times. V usage is TRBV19 and J usage is TRBJ1-1; D unresolved. The V gene lost 3 bases and the J gene lost 3 bases, with 8 bases spanning the gap. Germline assignment: CDR1 LNHDA and CDR2 SQIVND (reference sequence). The CDR3 sequence is 13 residues long. This chain's CDR3 is CASSIGRDTEAFF. The CDR3 bases are TGTGCCAGTAGTATTGGCCGGGACACTGAAGCTTTCTTT.

The V gene is TRBV11-2, the J gene TRBJ1-5; D gene unclear. V lost 0 bases to trimming and J lost 3 bases, with 6 bases between them. This CDR3 spans 14 amino acids. Germline V gene sequence: CDR1 SGHAT, CDR2 FQNNGV. CDR3 in DNA: TGTGCCAGCAGCTTAGATATTCCCAATCAGCCCCAGCATTTT. It yields the protein CASSLDIPNQPQHF.

J is TRBJ2-7 and V is TRBV5-4, with TRBD2 matching 10 bases. The CDR3 is made up of 14 amino acids. Germline-derived CDR1 and CDR2 are SGHNT and YYREEE (reference sequence). The ends lost 2 bases at V and 2 bases at J; junction bases unmatched: 1. As DNA, the CDR3 is TGTGCCAGCAGCTTCAGCGGGGGGGCCTACGAGCAGTACTTC. It yields the protein CASSFSGGAYEQYF.

This sequence joins TRBV6-5 and TRBJ2-1; 9 bases line up with TRBD1. CDR1 is MNHEY, CDR2 SVGAGI, per germline. The CDR3 is made up of 15 amino acids. Losses at the gene ends were 4 bases for V and 14 bases for J; bases not matched to a gene: 15. The CDR3 reads CASSSPITSGQGKFF. The CDR3 DNA is TGTGCCAGCAGTTCGCCCATAACCTCAGGACAGGGGAAGTTCTTC.

This clone was observed a few times. The genes are TRBV7-7 and TRBJ1-3; 8 positions agree with TRBD1. Germline assignment: CDR1 SSHAT and CDR2 FNYEAQ (reference sequence). With 1 base clipped from V and 4 bases from J, the junction kept 3 bases outside the gene matches. This CDR3 has 15 residues. The CDR3 protein is CASSLGTGPGNTIYF. The DNA for the CDR3 is TGTGCCAGCAGCTTAGGGACAGGGCCCGGAAACACCATATATTTT. Filled out from reference TRBV7-7 and TRBJ1-3, the complete variable domain reads GAGVSQSPRYKVTKRGQDVTLRCDPISSHATLYWYQQALGQGPEFLTYFNYEAQPDKSGLPSDRFSAERPEGSISTLTIQRTEQRDSAMYRCASSLGTGPGNTIYFGEGSWLTVV.